The 27 T cell receptor beta chains listed next were all sequenced from one sample in a study of CD8 T cells in ankylosing spondylitis. TCRdb itself ran the 5' RACE reads through MiXCR, one entry per CDR3 protein. The repertoire holds approximately 140,000 distinct CDR3 sequences, with approximately 44% as singletons. Sample: synovial fluid, either unsorted or a sorted T cell fraction (not recorded which). These receptors were obtained from a male donor with ankylosing spondylitis.

The chain links TRBV12-3 or TRBV12-4 to TRBJ1-2; 12 nucleotides match TRBD1. The CDR3 contains 15 residues. V lost 5 bases to trimming and J lost 7 bases; unmatched junction nucleotides: 8. CDR3 amino acids: CASSRQGQGAGGYTF. The CDR3 nucleotides read TGTGCCAGCAGTCGTCAGGGACAGGGGGCAGGTGGCTACACCTTC.

The V gene is TRBV9, the J gene TRBJ2-7; the match to TRBD1 covers 8 bases. The CDR3 has 13 amino acids. V shed 8 bases and J 1 base; nucleotides not matched to a gene: 5. Per the germline V gene, CDR1 is SGDLS and CDR2 is YYNGEE. The CDR3 region is CASGQGGSYEQYF. The CDR3 DNA reads TGTGCCAGTGGACAGGGTGGGTCCTACGAGCAGTACTTC.

This clonotype has a handful of counts. The chain has TRBV12-3 or TRBV12-4 and TRBJ2-1; 10 bases align to TRBD2. The CDR3 consists of 16 residues. Trimming cost V 6 bases and J 3 bases; bases outside gene matches: 8. CDR3 nucleotides: TGTGCCAGCAGGATGTCTAGCGGGAGATTCTACAATGAGCAGTTCTTC. The encoded protein is CASRMSSGRFYNEQFF.

This sequence joins TRBV21-1 and TRBJ1-2; the table's TRBD1 call for D was not verified on the DNA. TRBV21-1 is deemed a pseudogene. The CDR3 has 17 amino acids. CDR3 in DNA: TGTGCCAGCAGCTGTATGCTCCAGACAGCCGCTAACTATGGCTACACCTTC. Translation gives CASSCMLQTAANYGYTF.

Only a few counts were recorded for this clonotype. The V and J genes are TRBV4-1 and TRBJ2-1; the match to TRBD1 covers 9 bases. V lost 1 base, J lost 12 bases, and 10 bases stayed unmatched. The CDR3 is made up of 15 amino acids. Germline V gene lookup returns CDR1 MGHRA and CDR2 YSYEKL. CDR3 protein: CASSQGGPGTGLQFF. As DNA, the CDR3 is TGCGCCAGCAGCCAAGGCGGTCCCGGGACAGGGTTGCAGTTCTTC.

In its sample, this clonotype was seen once. The chain employs TRBV4-1 and TRBJ1-3; D possibly corresponds to TRBD1 (5 bases). In germline, CDR1 is MGHRA, CDR2 YSYEKL. The ends were cut back, 1 base at V and 1 base at J, with 11 bases in the middle. The CDR3 loop spans 16 amino acids. The DNA of the CDR3 is TGCGCCAGCAGCCAAGTTAATCCAGGGTCTGGAAACACCATATATTTT. This gives the protein CASSQVNPGSGNTIYF.

The chain uses TRBV4-1 and TRBJ2-1; TRBD2 is a possible D gene (6 bases). The CDR3 has 14 amino acids. Germline CDR1 MGHRA, CDR2 YSYEKL. Between the trimmed V and J ends, which lost 4 bases and 7 bases, there was a span of 14 bases. For the CDR3, the DNA is TGCGCCAGCAGCCGAGGACTACCTTTGAATGAGCAGTTCTTC. Its translation is CASSRGLPLNEQFF.

This clonotype has more than one count but fewer than ten. CDR3 in DNA: TGTGCCATCAGTGACAGGATTGGCACAGATACGCAGTATTTT. Its translation: CAISDRIGTDTQYF. This chain joins TRBV10-3 and TRBJ2-3; D remains unclear. The CDR3 consists of 14 residues. Germline V gives CDR1 ENHRY, CDR2 SYGVKD. V was clipped by 3 bases and J by 1 base, with 8 bases between them.

V is TRBV4-3 and J is TRBJ2-6; D uncertain. Trimming shortened V by 3 bases and J by 0 bases, and 9 bases separated the two germline ends. There are 16 residues in the CDR3. Germline lookup yields CDR1 LGHNA and CDR2 YSLEER. The CDR3 DNA reads as TGCGCCAGCAGCCACGAGGCGAGCTCTGGGGCCAACGTCCTGACTTTC. Translation: CASSHEASSGANVLTF.

J is TRBJ2-1 and V is TRBV20-1; a weak D match, TRBD1 (7 bases). This CDR3 region has 15 residues. Germline V gene sequence: CDR1 DFQATT, CDR2 SNEGSKA (reference sequence). V shed 0 bases and J shed 3 bases, with 12 bases lying between them. The CDR3, as DNA: TGCAGTGCTAGAGATAGGGGGCGGGACTACAATGAGCAGTTCTTC. Protein product: CSARDRGRDYNEQFF.

The genes are TRBV30 and TRBJ1-5; D call uncertain. CDR1 GTSNPN and CDR2 SVGIG come from the germline V gene (reference sequence). V gave up 2 bases and J gave up 1 base, with 6 bases separating them. This CDR3 region has 13 residues. The CDR3, as DNA: TGTGCCTGGAGTATACAGAGCAATCAGCCCCAGCATTTT. Encoded protein: CAWSIQSNQPQHF.

This clonotype was detected only a few times. The chain recombines TRBV5-1 with TRBJ2-1; D unclear. The germline V gene encodes CDR1 SGHRS and CDR2 YFSETQ. Trimming took 1 base from V and 4 from J, leaving 12 bases between them. This CDR3 spans 15 amino acids. As DNA, the CDR3 is TGCGCCAGCAGCTTGAGTCCAACCGCATACAATGAGCAGTTCTTC. This gives the protein CASSLSPTAYNEQFF.

This clonotype was detected a few times. The CDR3 protein is CASSQWFEGYGYTF. In DNA form, the CDR3 reads TGCGCCAGCAGCCAGTGGTTCGAGGGGTATGGCTACACCTTC. The chain has TRBV4-1 and TRBJ1-2, with D perhaps TRBD1 (5 bases). This CDR3 spans 14 amino acids. Per the germline V gene, CDR1 is MGHRA and CDR2 is YSYEKL. V gave up 3 bases and J gave up 5 bases, with 13 bases separating them.

V gene TRBV7-9 combines with J gene TRBJ2-7; 7 nucleotides line up with TRBD1. The CDR3 is made up of 14 amino acids. The V gene's germline CDR1 is SEHNR and CDR2 FQNEAQ (reference sequence). The V gene end was trimmed by 3 bases and the J gene end by 2 bases; junction bases not matched to a gene: 4. CDR3 protein: CASSFTGTAYEQYF. In DNA form, the CDR3 reads TGTGCCAGCAGCTTTACCGGGACAGCCTACGAGCAGTACTTC.

This clonotype has just a few counts. The rearrangement links TRBV20-1 to TRBJ2-2; D is tentatively TRBD1 or TRBD2 (5 bases each). Per germline, CDR1 DFQATT and CDR2 SNEGSKA (reference sequence). Trimming left V 1 base short and J 7 bases short, with 16 bases between. The CDR3 consists of 15 residues. For the CDR3, the DNA is TGCAGTGCTAGAGGCCCCGGGACGGATAACGGGGAGCTGTTTTTT. Protein: CSARGPGTDNGELFF.

The chain uses TRBV9 and TRBJ2-7, with D perhaps assigned TRBD1 or TRBD2 (5 bases each). Germline values: CDR1 SGDLS, CDR2 YYNGEE. This CDR3 has 14 residues. The V end lost 4 bases, the J end lost 2 bases, and 13 bases lay between the germline ends. The CDR3 DNA reads TGTGCCAGCAGCCCCTGGGACGGAGCCTACGAGCAGTACTTC. It specifies CASSPWDGAYEQYF. The complete variable domain, with remaining parts taken from reference TRBV9 and TRBJ2-7, reads DSGVTQTPKHLITATGQRVTLRCSPRSGDLSVYWYQQSLDQGLQFLIQYYNGEERAKGNILERFSAQQFPDLHSELNLSSLELGDSALYFCASSPWDGAYEQYFGPGTRLTVT.

This clonotype was counted at least ten times. The rearrangement uses TRBV6-5 and TRBJ2-3; D is ambiguous. CDR1 and CDR2 from the germline V gene are MNHEY and SVGAGI. The CDR3 is 15 amino acids. Trimming shortened V by 2 bases and J by 0 bases, and 9 bases separated the two germline ends. As DNA, the CDR3 is TGTGCCAGCAGTTACAACTTCCTAAGCACAGATACGCAGTATTTT. Amino acids: CASSYNFLSTDTQYF.

The chain employs TRBV27 and TRBJ2-7; either TRBD1 or TRBD2 may fit D (6 bases each). Germline V gene data show CDR1 as MNHEY and CDR2 as SMNVEV (reference sequence). Trimming shortened V by 2 bases and J by 5 bases, and 19 bases separated the two germline ends. CDR3 length: 16 residues. For the CDR3, the DNA is TGTGCCAGCAGTTTAACTACGTCGGGGGCGTGGGACGAGCAGTACTTC. This gives the protein CASSLTTSGAWDEQYF.

This clonotype was seen many times. The chain links TRBV11-2 to TRBJ2-1, with TRBD2 identical over 11 bases. J gave up 2 bases and V 4 bases, and 10 bases lay outside the gene matches. The CDR3 consists of 18 residues. CDR1 is SGHAT, CDR2 FQNNGV, per germline. This CDR3 reads CASSWIDGLAGPYNEQFF. The CDR3 DNA follows: TGTGCCAGCAGCTGGATTGATGGACTAGCGGGTCCCTACAATGAGCAGTTCTTC.

This clonotype has just a few counts. J is TRBJ2-1 and V is TRBV7-9; D is perhaps TRBD2 (5 bases). Trimming shortened V by 5 bases and J by 2 bases, and 16 bases separated the two germline ends. The CDR3 contains 16 residues. Germline assignment: CDR1 SEHNR and CDR2 FQNEAQ (reference sequence). CDR3 in amino acids: CASSQNPGLPYNEQFF. Here the CDR3 DNA reads TGTGCCAGCAGCCAGAATCCTGGACTCCCCTACAATGAGCAGTTCTTC.

This clonotype was detected many times. The chain combines TRBV12-3 or TRBV12-4 with TRBJ2-5; D remains unclear. Deletions cut 3 bases from V and 5 bases from J, with 10 bases between. The CDR3 is made up of 13 amino acids. For the CDR3, the DNA is TGTGCCAGCAGTTTGTGGGCCGGGGAGACCCAGTACTTC. This sequence encodes CASSLWAGETQYF.

The J gene is TRBJ1-2, the V gene TRBV5-6; D possibly corresponds to TRBD1 (5 bases). V lost 0 bases and J 6 bases, leaving 6 bases between the germline ends. CDR3 length: 12 residues. Germline V lookup: CDR1 SGHDT, CDR2 YYEEEE. The CDR3 here is CASSLVTDGYTF. DNA for the CDR3: TGTGCCAGCAGCTTGGTGACAGATGGCTACACCTTC. Combining the CDR3 with reference TRBV5-6 and TRBJ1-2 gives the whole variable domain DAGVTQSPTHLIKTRGQQVTLRCSPKSGHDTVSWYQQALGQGPQFIFQYYEEEERQRGNFPDRFSGHQFPNYSSELNVNALLLGDSALYLCASSLVTDGYTFGSGTRLTVV.

This clonotype was picked up a small number of times. The chain carries TRBV11-3 and TRBJ1-1; possibly TRBD1 for D (5 bases). V lost 2 bases and J lost 1, with 14 bases in between. Germline lookup yields CDR1 SGHNT and CDR2 YENEEA. The CDR3 is made up of 16 amino acids. Here the CDR3 reads CASSLLAGLGNTEAFF. The CDR3, as DNA: TGTGCCAGCAGCTTATTGGCAGGGCTCGGGAACACTGAAGCTTTCTTT. The full variable domain, completed using reference TRBV11-3 and TRBJ1-1, is EAGVVQSPRYKIIEKKQPVAFWCNPISGHNTLYWYLQNLGQGPELLIRYENEEAVDDSQLPKDRFSAERLKGVDSTLKIQPAELGDSAVYLCASSLLAGLGNTEAFFGQGTRLTVV.

The chain joins TRBV7-3 to TRBJ1-1; D may be TRBD1 (5 bases). The CDR3 extends over 15 amino acids. The V end lost 1 base, the J end lost 1 base, and 10 bases lay between the germline ends. Per germline, CDR1 SGHTA and CDR2 FQGTGA. The CDR3 region has the DNA TGTGCCAGCAGCTTAATCGGGACCCCGAACACTGAAGCTTTCTTT. Translation: CASSLIGTPNTEAFF.

This chain connects TRBV18 to TRBJ1-1; the D is unclear. V was cut by 2 bases and J by 0 bases, with 7 bases left in between. This CDR3 is built from 14 residues. Per the germline V gene, CDR1 is KGHSH and CDR2 is LQKENI. As DNA, the CDR3 is TGTGCCAGCTCACCAAGGAGCATGAACACTGAAGCTTTCTTT. Translating it yields CASSPRSMNTEAFF.

This chain joins TRBV12-3 or TRBV12-4 and TRBJ2-3; 9 bases agree with TRBD2. The length of the CDR3 is 17 residues. The junction had 8 bases not matched to a gene; V was cut back by 3 bases and J by 1 base. The CDR3 is CASSFPIAGEGTDTQYF. DNA for the CDR3: TGTGCCAGCAGTTTCCCCATAGCGGGAGAAGGCACAGATACGCAGTATTTT.

This clonotype came up a few times. This rearrangement joins TRBV20-1 to TRBJ1-2; 7 nucleotides line up with TRBD1. This CDR3 has 15 residues. In germline, CDR1 is DFQATT, CDR2 SNEGSKA (reference sequence). Germline trimming cut 5 bases from V and 4 bases from J; bases unmatched to any gene: 13. DNA for the CDR3: TGCAGTGCTTTCGACAGGGCCCCGTTGATCTATGGCTACACCTTC. Protein sequence: CSAFDRAPLIYGYTF.